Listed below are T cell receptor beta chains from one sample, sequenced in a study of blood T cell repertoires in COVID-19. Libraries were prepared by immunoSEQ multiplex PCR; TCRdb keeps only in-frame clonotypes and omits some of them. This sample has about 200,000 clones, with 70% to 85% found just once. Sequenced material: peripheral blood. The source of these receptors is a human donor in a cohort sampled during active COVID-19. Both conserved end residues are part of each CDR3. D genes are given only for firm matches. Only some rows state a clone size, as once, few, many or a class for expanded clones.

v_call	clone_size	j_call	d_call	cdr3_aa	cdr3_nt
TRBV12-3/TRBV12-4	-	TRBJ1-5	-	CASSLTVNQPQHF	TGTGCCAGCAGTTTAACAGTAAATCAGCCCCAGCATTTT
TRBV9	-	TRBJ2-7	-	CASAPTAGKASYEQYF	TGTGCCAGCGCGCCTACCGCAGGGAAGGCTTCCTACGAGCAGTACTTC
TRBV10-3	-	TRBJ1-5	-	CAISPGLFNQPQHF	TGTGCCATCAGTCCGGGACTGTTCAATCAGCCCCAGCATTTT
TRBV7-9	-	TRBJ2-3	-	CASSSRGDTQYF	TGTGCCAGCAGCTCCAGGGGAGATACGCAGTATTTT
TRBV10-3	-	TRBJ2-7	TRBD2	CAISDLAGGPFEQYF	TGTGCCATCAGTGACCTAGCGGGAGGGCCGTTCGAGCAGTACTTC
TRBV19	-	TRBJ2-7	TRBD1	CASSTTGGAYEQYF	TGTGCCAGTAGTACGACAGGGGGTGCCTACGAGCAGTACTTC
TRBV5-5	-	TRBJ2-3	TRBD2	CASSSGLAGGWVPDTQYF	TGTGCCAGCAGCTCGGGACTAGCGGGAGGTTGGGTCCCAGATACGCAGTATTTT
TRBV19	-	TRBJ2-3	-	CASSIYLRGTDTQYF	TGTGCCAGTAGTATATACCTCCGGGGCACAGATACGCAGTATTTT
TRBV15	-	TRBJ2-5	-	CATSREGVKYIQETQYF	TGTGCCACCAGCAGAGAAGGGGTCAAATACATCCAAGAGACCCAGTACTTC
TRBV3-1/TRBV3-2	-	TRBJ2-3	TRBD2	CASSKAPLAGGGTDTQYF	TGTGCCAGCAGCAAAGCCCCGTTAGCGGGAGGTGGCACAGATACGCAGTATTTT
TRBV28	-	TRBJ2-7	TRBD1	CASSSLPRTGNYEQYF	TGTGCCAGCAGTTCCCTTCCGCGGACAGGGAACTACGAGCAGTACTTC
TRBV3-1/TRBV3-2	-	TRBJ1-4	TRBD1	CASSRLGTGGNEKLFF	TGTGCCAGCAGCCGGCTGGGGACAGGGGGCAATGAAAAACTGTTTTTT
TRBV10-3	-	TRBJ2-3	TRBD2	CAITRTSGPDTQYF	TGTGCCATCACACGGACTAGCGGTCCAGATACGCAGTATTTT
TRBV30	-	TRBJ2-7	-	CAWSVGNYGDEQYF	TGTGCCTGGAGTGTAGGAAATTACGGGGACGAGCAGTACTTC
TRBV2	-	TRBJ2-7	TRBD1	CASRGQVSSYEQYF	TGTGCCAGCCGAGGACAGGTGAGCTCCTACGAGCAGTACTTC
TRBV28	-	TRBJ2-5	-	CASSLAGADIETQYF	TGTGCCAGCAGTTTAGCGGGGGCCGACATTGAGACCCAGTACTTC
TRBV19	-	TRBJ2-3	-	CASRLTGVSTDTQYF	TGTGCCAGTAGGCTTACGGGGGTTAGCACAGATACGCAGTATTTT
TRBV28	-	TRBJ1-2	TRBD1	CASSLSQTGWGYTF	TGTGCCAGCAGTTTATCCCAGACAGGGTGGGGCTACACCTTC
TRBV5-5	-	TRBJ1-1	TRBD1	CASSGGTGRVTEAFF	TGTGCCAGCAGCGGGGGGACAGGGAGGGTCACTGAAGCTTTCTTT
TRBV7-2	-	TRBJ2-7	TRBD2	CASNPGLAGYEQYF	TGTGCCAGCAACCCCGGACTAGCGGGCTACGAGCAGTACTTC
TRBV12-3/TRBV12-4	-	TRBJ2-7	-	CASSPSTEYEQYF	TGTGCCAGCAGTCCCTCGACGGAGTACGAGCAGTACTTC
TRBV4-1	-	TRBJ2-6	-	CASSQDRGQLSGANVLTF	TGCGCCAGCAGCCAAGACAGGGGCCAACTCTCTGGGGCCAACGTCCTGACTTTC
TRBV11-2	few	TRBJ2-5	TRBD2	CASSLNRREGETQYF	TGTGCCAGCAGCTTAAATAGGCGGGAGGGTGAGACCCAGTACTTC
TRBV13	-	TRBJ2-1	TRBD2	CASSLGTSGYNEQFF	TGTGCCAGCAGCTTAGGCACTAGCGGATACAATGAGCAGTTCTTC